The 29 T cell receptor beta chains given below trace back to one sample, sequenced in a study of blood T cell repertoires in COVID-19. Sequencing used immunoSEQ multiplex PCR; TCRdb keeps in-frame clones, though not all of them. The sample records about 360,000 clones, roughly 90% being singletons. Sequencing was done on a sample of PBMCs or T cells enriched from blood (not recorded which). The receptors stem from a woman aged 40 to 49 with acute COVID-19.

This chain connects TRBV2 to TRBJ1-2; weak D call: TRBD1 (5 bases). CDR3 size: 14 residues. The germline V gene encodes CDR1 SNHLY and CDR2 FYNNEI. The V gene lost 2 bases and the J gene lost 10 bases, with 17 bases spanning the gap. The DNA of the CDR3 is TGTGCCAGCAGTGAACTGACAGCCCAAGAATTCTACACCTTC. Translated: CASSELTAQEFYTF.

The V call is TRBV12-3 or TRBV12-4, the J call TRBJ1-1; 7 bases line up with TRBD1. CDR3 length: 13 residues. The V gene end was trimmed by 7 bases and the J gene end by 8 bases; junction bases not matched to a gene: 10. Here the CDR3 DNA reads TGTGCCAGCATCTCAGGGGGAGGCCTAGAAGCTTTCTTT. It yields the protein CASISGGGLEAFF.

J is TRBJ1-5 and V is TRBV23-1; no definite D call. TRBV23-1 is filed as an ORF, its function uncertain. The CDR3 runs to 17 residues. The germline V and J ends were trimmed by 0 bases and 0 bases, with 12 bases remaining between them. Here the CDR3 reads CASSQSADVYSNQPQHF. The CDR3 nucleotides read TGCGCCAGCAGTCAATCAGCGGACGTTTATAGCAATCAGCCCCAGCATTTT.

The V gene is TRBV3-1 (or the pseudogene TRBV3-2), the J gene TRBJ1-5; D call uncertain. CDR1 and CDR2 from the germline V gene are LGHDT and YNNKEL (reference sequence). The CDR3 totals 15 residues. V lost 0 bases to trimming and J lost 7 bases, with 13 bases between them. The CDR3 coding sequence is TGTGCCAGCAGCCAAGATTTGAGGGATGACCAGCCCCAGCATTTT. Translated: CASSQDLRDDQPQHF.

V gene TRBV2 combines with J gene TRBJ2-1; the match to TRBD1 covers 11 bases. Germline V gene sequence: CDR1 SNHLY, CDR2 FYNNEI. This CDR3 has 15 amino acids. The V gene end was trimmed by 4 bases and the J gene end by 8 bases; junction bases not matched to a gene: 7. In DNA, the CDR3 is TGTGCCAGCAGTGTGTGGACAGGGGGCCAACATGAGCAGTTCTTC. Its protein product is CASSVWTGGQHEQFF. Full variable domain (outside the CDR3, taken from reference TRBV2 and TRBJ2-1): EPEVTQTPSHQVTQMGQEVILRCVPISNHLYFYWYRQILGQKVEFLVSFYNNEISEKSEIFDDQFSVERPDGSNFTLKIRSTKLEDSAMYFCASSVWTGGQHEQFFGPGTRLTVL.

This clone was found once. The chain combines TRBV19 with TRBJ2-1; D is possibly TRBD1 (5 bases). The ends were cut back, 6 bases at V and 7 bases at J, with 10 bases in the middle. The CDR3 has 12 residues. The germline gives CDR1 LNHDA, CDR2 SQIVND (reference sequence). DNA of the CDR3: TGTGCCAGTAGGACGGCAGGGAATGAGCAGTTCTTC. Translation gives CASRTAGNEQFF.

The chain carries TRBV30 and TRBJ2-1; the D gene is possibly TRBD1 (5 bases). CDR1 and CDR2 (germline): GTSNPN, SVGIG (reference sequence). There are 15 residues in the CDR3. V shed 4 bases and J shed 1 base, with 14 bases lying between them. This CDR3 reads CAWKMVSGSYNEQFF. Written as DNA, the CDR3 is TGTGCCTGGAAGATGGTTTCAGGGTCCTACAATGAGCAGTTCTTC.

The chain is built from TRBV19 and TRBJ2-1, with 10 positions matching TRBD1. Germline CDR1 LNHDA, CDR2 SQIVND (reference sequence). Germline trimming cut 4 bases from V and 6 bases from J; bases unmatched to any gene: 6. The CDR3 totals 15 residues. CDR3 nucleotides: TGTGCCAGTAGTACCGACAGGGGGCGAGTCAATGAGCAGTTCTTC. Encoded protein: CASSTDRGRVNEQFF.

The chain carries TRBV9 and TRBJ2-2; 7 nucleotides line up with TRBD2. CDR1 SGDLS and CDR2 YYNGEE come from the germline V gene. The CDR3 is 16 residues long. V trimming: 1 base; J trimming: 3 bases; junction bases outside the gene matches: 6. The CDR3 loop is CASSVRLGGDTGELFF. The DNA for the CDR3 is TGTGCCAGCAGCGTACGCCTTGGGGGGGACACCGGGGAGCTGTTTTTT.

This clone has a handful of counts. The V gene is TRBV20-1, the J gene TRBJ2-5; weak D call: TRBD1 (6 bases). The germline gives CDR1 DFQATT, CDR2 SNEGSKA (reference sequence). The length of the CDR3 is 15 residues. Trimming took off 3 bases at V and 1 base at J, with 15 bases between the two ends. The CDR3, as DNA: TGCAGTGCTAGTGGGCAGGGGACGCTCCAAGAGACCCAGTACTTC. This translates into CSASGQGTLQETQYF.

This rearrangement joins TRBV5-1 to TRBJ2-3, with D tentatively TRBD2 (6 bases). From germline, CDR1 is SGHRS and CDR2 YFSETQ. The CDR3 covers 15 residues. V was pared by 2 bases and J by 0 bases, with 10 bases between. DNA for the CDR3: TGCGCCAGCAGCTTCGGGGGTACAAGCACAGATACGCAGTATTTT. Translating it yields CASSFGGTSTDTQYF.

This clone appeared a single time. The chain employs TRBV7-9 and TRBJ1-5; D possibly corresponds to TRBD1 (6 bases). The CDR3 totals 18 residues. The V and J ends lost 1 base and 7 bases respectively, with 23 bases between them. Germline V CDR1 and CDR2: SEHNR, FQNEAQ (reference sequence). This chain's CDR3 is CASSLEGGDLLRWQPQHF. The CDR3 region has the DNA TGTGCCAGCAGCTTAGAGGGGGGGGACCTACTGAGGTGGCAGCCCCAGCATTTT.

This clone was seen a single time. The V and J genes are TRBV6-5 and TRBJ1-2; D is unclear. V was trimmed by 3 bases and J by 1 base, leaving 15 bases between them. CDR3 length: 16 residues. Germline values: CDR1 MNHEY, CDR2 SVGAGI. The CDR3 loop reads CASSYQLGPHNYGYTF. In DNA form, the CDR3 reads TGTGCCAGCAGTTATCAACTGGGCCCACATAACTATGGCTACACCTTC.

This clone occurred once. CDR3 region: CASTFLTGMNTEAFF. CDR3 in DNA: TGTGCCAGCACCTTTCTGACAGGGATGAACACTGAAGCTTTCTTT. J is TRBJ1-1 and V is TRBV7-2, with 7 bases fitting TRBD1. This CDR3 spans 15 amino acids. V gave up 7 bases and J gave up 0 bases; unmatched junction bases: 8. Germline V gives CDR1 SGHTA, CDR2 FQGNSA.

This clone has a single count. This sequence joins TRBV30 and TRBJ2-1; 9 positions agree with TRBD2. The CDR3 spans 15 residues. The germline CDR1 and CDR2 sequences are GTSNPN and SVGIG (reference sequence). J was trimmed by 4 bases and V by 2 bases; bases with no gene match: 6. The CDR3 loop is CAWSIKRGVYNEQFF. For the CDR3, the DNA is TGTGCCTGGAGTATCAAGCGGGGGGTTTACAATGAGCAGTTCTTC.

The chain links TRBV15 to TRBJ1-6, with TRBD1 matching over 7 bases. In germline, CDR1 is LNHNV, CDR2 YYDKDF (reference sequence). Trimming at V came to 2 bases and at J to 8 bases, leaving 6 bases not matched to a gene. The CDR3 contains 15 residues. The CDR3 protein is CATSRSRDSYSPLHF. The CDR3 DNA reads TGTGCCACCAGCAGAAGCCGGGACAGTTATTCACCCCTCCACTTT.

The chain uses TRBV11-2 and TRBJ2-1; TRBD1 might be the D (6 bases). Germline values: CDR1 SGHAT, CDR2 FQNNGV. Trimming took 1 base from V and 8 from J, leaving 15 bases between them. The CDR3 is 15 residues long. CDR3 DNA sequence: TGTGCCAGCAGCTTAGGACAGGAAGCTATATATGAGCAGTTCTTC. Encoded protein: CASSLGQEAIYEQFF. The complete variable domain, with remaining parts taken from reference TRBV11-2 and TRBJ2-1, reads EAGVAQSPRYKIIEKRQSVAFWCNPISGHATLYWYQQILGQGPKLLIQFQNNGVVDDSQLPKDRFSAERLKGVDSTLKIQPAKLEDSAVYLCASSLGQEAIYEQFFGPGTRLTVL.

The J gene is TRBJ2-7, the V gene TRBV30; 8 bases match TRBD1. V dropped 4 bases and J dropped 2; count of bases not matched to a gene: 7. CDR1 GTSNPN and CDR2 SVGIG come from the germline V gene (reference sequence). The CDR3 length is 14 residues. CDR3 sequence reads: CAWNRQGLAYEQYF. The CDR3 DNA is TGTGCCTGGAACCGACAGGGGCTAGCCTACGAGCAGTACTTC.

This clone was seen a handful of times. The gene calls are TRBV25-1 and TRBJ1-4; D may be TRBD1 (5 bases). This CDR3 comprises 12 residues. V was cut by 8 bases and J by 7 bases, with 11 bases left in between. Germline CDR1 MGHDK, CDR2 SYGVNS. CDR3 loop: CASAGQSEKLFF. The CDR3 nucleotides are TGTGCCAGCGCGGGGCAGTCTGAAAAACTGTTTTTT.

The rearrangement links TRBV19 to TRBJ2-7; TRBD1 matches at 8 bases. Germline V gives CDR1 LNHDA, CDR2 SQIVND (reference sequence). This CDR3 region has 14 residues. J was trimmed by 6 bases and V by 4 bases; bases with no gene match: 8. The CDR3: CASSTGQGKIEQYF. The CDR3 nucleotides read TGTGCCAGTAGTACCGGACAGGGTAAGATCGAGCAGTACTTC.

CDR3 amino acids: CASSLAGATGDEQFF. CDR3 bases: TGTGCCAGCAGCTTAGCCGGAGCCACGGGAGATGAGCAGTTCTTC. The rearrangement links TRBV11-2 to TRBJ2-1; weak D call: TRBD2 (6 bases). Germline lookup yields CDR1 SGHAT and CDR2 FQNNGV. V was cut by 1 base and J by 8 bases, with 15 bases left in between. The CDR3 contains 15 residues. The full variable domain, with the rest looked up from reference TRBV11-2 and TRBJ2-1, is EAGVAQSPRYKIIEKRQSVAFWCNPISGHATLYWYQQILGQGPKLLIQFQNNGVVDDSQLPKDRFSAERLKGVDSTLKIQPAKLEDSAVYLCASSLAGATGDEQFFGPGTRLTVL.

J is TRBJ2-4 and V is TRBV3-1 (or the pseudogene TRBV3-2); 11 bases match TRBD2. This CDR3 has 19 amino acids. Germline trimming cut 4 bases from V and 3 bases from J; bases unmatched to any gene: 14. Germline CDR1 and CDR2: LGHDT and YNNKEL (reference sequence). Here the CDR3 reads CASSRLGSGGASDKNIQYF. CDR3 bases: TGTGCCAGCAGCCGACTGGGTAGCGGGGGGGCCTCGGACAAAAACATTCAGTACTTC.

J is TRBJ1-2 and V is TRBV29-1, with D perhaps matching TRBD1 (5 bases). V gave up 6 bases and J gave up 8 bases, with 16 bases separating them. The CDR3 loop spans 12 amino acids. Per the germline V gene, CDR1 is SQVTM and CDR2 is ANQGSEA. The DNA for the CDR3 is TGCAGCGTCTTCGGACATGCTCAAGGCTACACCTTC. It encodes CSVFGHAQGYTF.

The V call is TRBV25-1, the J call TRBJ1-3; D unclear. V lost 7 bases and J lost 1, with 8 bases in between. The length of the CDR3 is 13 residues. Germline CDR1 is MGHDK and CDR2 is SYGVNS. The CDR3 DNA reads as TGTGCCAGCATCTCGGGGTCTGGAAACACCATATATTTT. Translated, it gives CASISGSGNTIYF.

The CDR3, as DNA: TGTGCCAGCAGTTCGCGCACTGAAGCTTTCTTT. It yields the protein CASSSRTEAFF. The chain employs TRBV6-1 and TRBJ1-1; D is undetermined. Germline assignment: CDR1 MNHNS and CDR2 SASEGT. The CDR3 covers 11 residues. V lost 5 bases and J 4 bases, leaving 5 bases between the germline ends.

The V and J genes are TRBV24-1 and TRBJ1-2, with a tentative D call TRBD1 (5 bases). The germline gives CDR1 KGHDR, CDR2 SFDVKD. The CDR3 has 10 residues. The ends were cut back, 8 bases at V and 8 bases at J, with 8 bases in the middle. Written as DNA, the CDR3 is TGTGCCACCACCCAGGGAGGCTACACCTTC. Protein sequence: CATTQGGYTF.

This clone was counted between two and nine times. The V and J genes are TRBV27 and TRBJ1-5; TRBD1 matches 8 bases. The CDR3 loop spans 15 amino acids. The ends lost 3 bases at V and 2 bases at J; junction bases unmatched: 3. The germline gives CDR1 MNHEY, CDR2 SMNVEV (reference sequence). The chain's CDR3 is CASSLQGAGNQPQHF. In nucleotides, the CDR3 is TGTGCCAGCAGTTTGCAGGGGGCCGGCAATCAGCCCCAGCATTTT.

CDR3 nucleotides: TGCGCCAGCAGCCAAGAAGTGGGGGCGGGGGCCCTAAATGAGCAGTTCTTC. Its protein product is CASSQEVGAGALNEQFF. J is TRBJ2-1 and V is TRBV4-1; the D gene is possibly TRBD2 (7 bases). Trimming removed 0 bases at V and 7 bases at J, with 19 bases between. Germline loops: CDR1 MGHRA, CDR2 YSYEKL. This CDR3 has 17 residues.

This clone was observed a few times. The chain recombines TRBV5-1 with TRBJ2-6, with D perhaps matching TRBD1 (5 bases). Per germline, CDR1 SGHRS and CDR2 YFSETQ. V was cut by 4 bases and J by 1 base, with 9 bases left in between. CDR3 length equals 15 residues. In DNA, the CDR3 is TGCGCCAGCAGCGTAGGGGTATCTGGGGCCAACGTCCTGACTTTC. This sequence encodes CASSVGVSGANVLTF.